This T cell receptor beta chain was sequenced for a study of cytomegalovirus exposure and HLA in healthy donors (TCRdb year 2017). Regarding the complete study: An earlier analysis of roughly 570 of the donors reported approximately 300 Gb of sequence data and approximately 120 million unique TCR beta sequences obtained from some 200 million T cells. Roughly 300 gigabases of sequencing data and approximately 84 million unique TCR sequences were included in an early release covering over 600 HLA-typed donors. The genetic ancestry cluster associated with self-reported Caucasian donors included 81% of the 398 genotyped donors. The study was designed to test whether signatures of past pathogen exposure could be identified by cataloging public T cell receptors. The study profiled the T cell repertoires of under 850 subjects by immunosequencing and related them to cytomegalovirus serostatus. In addition to the first cohort of roughly 670 subjects, a separate validation cohort of approximately 120 different subjects was used. To predict cytomegalovirus infection status, the study combined high-throughput TCR immunosequencing, statistical association of individual TCRs with disease status, and machine learning. A later analysis re-examined previously published TCR beta repertoires from roughly 720 donors and added high-resolution HLA genotyping to investigate patterns of TCR occurrence. Rather than using new phenotypic data, the later analysis identified candidate immune exposures from TCR beta sequences and from how often those sequences occurred across donors. In an earlier analysis of over 550 of the donors, high-throughput TCR beta sequencing was used to judge whether each TCR beta V gene segment behaved as functional or pseudogenic. Donor age, sex, ethnicity and CMV serostatus were compiled together with the repertoire data. A later genetic analysis used genome-wide SNP genotypes for about 60% of the roughly 670 donors, treating that subset as a discovery cohort. All discovery cohort repertoires had been generated on a single sequencing platform. HLA typing included class I and class II loci at four-digit resolution. The number of typed donors differed by locus: 629-630 for A, B, C, DRB1 and DQB1; approximately 540 for DQA1; approximately 610 for DPA1; and some 470 for DPB1. Because of strong linkage in the cohort, roughly five DR-DQ haplotypes were treated as single units for association and clustering. Across around 400 genotyped donors of the cohort, an average of about 240,000 unique TCR beta nucleotide sequences per donor were sequenced, and roughly 18% of those sequences were non-productive. The investigation overall reported the following: In a later analysis, TCR association rates were found to vary across HLA loci, with the most associated TCRs seen for DRB1 alleles and the fewest for HLA-C alleles. CMV serostatus was the only immune exposure information available for the cohort. The classifier was reported to diagnose cytomegalovirus status with high specificity and sensitivity in both the original and validation cohorts. An earlier analysis of approximately 530 of the donors showed that most TCR beta V segments appeared in productive rearrangements either about 90% or about 30% of the time, which broadly matched IMGT annotations. According to a later analysis, parvovirus B19, influenza, CMV and Epstein-Barr virus appeared linked to several top co-occurrence clusters. A group of highly shared sequence variants was considered likely to be a technical artifact of the sequencing pipeline. In the study, about 150 TCR beta chains were listed as associated with cytomegalovirus. HLA typing was unavailable for some donors at each locus, so association tests used only the typed subset. While some public TCRs were present in many individuals, most TCR sequences turned up only very rarely across donors. Presence/absence analyses assumed roughly uniform sequencing depth across donors, an assumption that may not hold. Assigning TCR associations to individual alleles was difficult when HLA alleles, especially DR and DQ, strongly co-occurred. According to a later genetic analysis, donors in an Asian-associated ancestry cluster had fewer N-insertions in productive TCRs than the roughly 700-donor mean. Correlated functional status among segregating V segments might be attributable to linkage disequilibrium, but an unknown experimental factor could not be ruled out. In vitro tests confirmed that a few of the cytomegalovirus-associated TCR beta chains recognize cytomegalovirus antigens. The earlier analysis of nearly 600 of the donors excluded fewer than 20 rarely observed V segments, including chromosome 9 orphons, because counts were too low. It was suggested by the authors that the approach could potentially be generalized to other disease states and immunological phenotypes. The cohort was sequenced for TCR beta chains only, and without alpha or paired-chain data the features that could be detected were limited. In a later analysis, some 17,000 TCR beta sequences were associated with specific HLA alleles at a false discovery rate of 0.05. Some IMGT-functional V segments, including TRBV6-2 and TRBV6-3, could not be distinguished by the 87-base-pair reads and were therefore excluded. Compared with equally common non-associated chains, HLA-associated TCR beta chains in a later analysis were more clonally expanded and had lower generation probabilities. Most CMV-associated TCR beta chains appeared to be HLA-restricted in a later analysis, and the HLA associations seemed to be driven largely by CMV exposure. In a later genetic analysis, a missense DCLRE1C variant was associated with V-gene and J-gene trimming of TCR beta chains, and the association was replicated in an independent cohort. A further reported finding was that TCR beta sequences accurately predicted the HLA-A and HLA-B alleles for most subjects in the first cohort.

Note on this clone: Its cognate antigen has yet to be identified. The input lacks base qualities; no much larger clone sits a single base away.

Libraries were prepared through the immunoSEQ multiplex PCR assay. The multiplex PCR relied on a mix of 60 forward primers for TCR Vbeta segments and 13 reverse primers for TCR Jbeta segments. The CDR3 region of rearranged TCR beta genes was amplified from genomic DNA by a multiplex PCR assay. The Illumina HiSeq System was used to sequence the amplified TCR beta libraries as 87-base-pair reads. Concerning the study's data processing: In a later analysis, roughly 80 million unique TCR beta chains were counted across the 500 to 850 repertoires, and about 9.9 million of these chains were shared by at least two donors. A nearest-neighbor algorithm error-corrected the raw reads and collapsed the reads into unique sequences, merging closely related sequences to remove PCR and sequencing errors. CDR3 sequences were aligned to IMGT reference sequences to assign V, D and J gene segments. For a sequence to be retained, at least a six-nucleotide match to both a V gene segment and a J gene segment was required. A rearrangement counted as productive if the CDR3 had no stop codons and remained in frame with V and J, and every other rearrangement counted as non-productive. CDR3 was defined according to IMGT convention as the region running from the second conserved V-encoded cysteine to the conserved J-encoded phenylalanine. In an earlier analysis of around 570 of the donors, sequences lacking an unambiguous match to a single V gene segment were excluded. An earlier analysis of about 600 of the donors called V segments functional above 56.7% productive rearrangements and segregating when the between-donor standard deviation exceeded 5%. A statistical classification framework was developed to diagnose cytomegalovirus status using the catalog of TCR beta chain sequences. In a later analysis, V and J genes were assigned by comparing TCR nucleotide sequences against IMGT/GENE-DB human TR gene sequences. A later analysis assigned CDR3 sequences and most-parsimonious VDJ recombination scenarios with the TCRdist pipeline. In a later analysis, each TCR beta chain was defined by its CDR3 amino acid sequence together with its V-gene family, and reads lacking a unique V-gene family were excluded. As a way to deal with suspected cross-contamination and a sequencing artifact, a later analysis dropped 592 nucleotide sequences that were highly shared and had low generation probability. In a later analysis, a clonal expansion index was calculated for each public chain from normalized within-repertoire ranks of inferred template counts. Generation probabilities in a later analysis came from a VDJ recombination model fitted to out-of-frame rearrangements, and those results were checked against IGoR. Hypergeometric tests were used in a later analysis to score TCR-TCR, TCR-HLA and TCR-CMV co-occurrence, with a repertoire-size bias correction applied to the TCR pairs. False discovery rates were estimated in a later analysis by permuting HLA or CMV assignments 20 times. In a later analysis, co-occurring TCRs were grouped using DBSCAN, with TCRdist sequence similarity added in when clustering inside HLA-allele-positive subsets. Co-occurrence clustering excluded repertoires with fewer than 30,000 or more than 120,000 public chains, plus five with anomalous nucleotide sharing. The table comes from immuneACCESS by way of TCRdb, which keeps in-frame sequences with V and J called. Part of the clones is missing from these tables; in studies checked, under half for an unresolved V gene and the rest for unknown reasons. D and trimming were read from the DNA, whereas the V and J calls and clone size are those reported in that table. This sample lists under 150,000 clones; roughly four fifths were detected once. Jointly, the top ten make up approximately 1.5% of the sample.

The cohort comprised 666 healthy bone marrow donors. All cohort members were sampled while nominally healthy, although unrecorded immune exposures were likely present. The donor tested CMV seropositive and was one of the 289 seropositive cohort members. Each donor provided a peripheral blood sample, and peripheral blood mononuclear cells were used for TCR beta sequencing. Genomic DNA was extracted from the blood cell samples with the Qiagen DNeasy Blood Extraction Kit. From a lookup of the germline V gene, CDR1 and CDR2 are MDHEN and SYDVKM. V loses 2 bases of germline sequence and J loses 2 bases, and the interval between the two ends is 12 bases. The cysteine opens and the phenylalanine closes a CDR3 of 15 amino acids. This entry keeps only the CDR3 DNA: 45 bases, framed from base 1.

Recombination joined TRBV28 with TRBJ1-2, with TRBD1 tentatively as D gene (5 bases match). This sequence originates from a man aged 25-40 years in good health and CMV-seropositive. Sequencing was performed on PBMCs. The DNA sequence is TGTGCCAGCAGTTTAGCCCGACAGCCCAACTATGGCTACACCTTC. Translated, this is CASSLARQPNYGYTF.